Below, 16 T cell receptor beta chains from the same sample are listed, as sequenced in a study of blood T cell repertoires in COVID-19. Clones were sequenced by immunoSEQ multiplex PCR, and TCRdb holds only the in-frame ones, with some missing. The data contain about 170,000 clones, around 85% of them singletons. The sample taken for sequencing was peripheral blood. These receptors all stem from a woman in her sixties or seventies with COVID-19, enrolled during active disease.

The chain carries TRBV6-4 and TRBJ2-3; 10 bases map to TRBD1. Looked up from germline, CDR1 is MRHNA and CDR2 is SNTAGT. V lost 6 bases, J lost 3 bases, and 6 bases stayed unmatched. The CDR3 length is 15 residues. CDR3 in amino acids: CASSTTGGWTDTQYF. The CDR3 DNA is TGTGCCAGCAGCACGACAGGGGGCTGGACAGATACGCAGTATTTT.

The table lists this clone with a count of one. The CDR3 reads CASSLPRKANVLTF. The CDR3 DNA reads TGTGCCAGCAGCTTACCCAGAAAGGCCAACGTCCTGACTTTC. This sequence joins TRBV7-2 and TRBJ2-6; no definite D call. Trimming stripped 2 bases from V and 6 bases from J, with 8 bases between. Germline CDR1 reads SGHTA; CDR2 reads FQGNSA. The CDR3 runs to 14 residues.

J is TRBJ2-3 and V is TRBV27; the match to TRBD1 covers 9 bases. Per the germline V gene, CDR1 is MNHEY and CDR2 is SMNVEV (reference sequence). The CDR3 sequence is 15 residues long. V shed 8 bases and J 6 bases; nucleotides not matched to a gene: 12. DNA for the CDR3: TGTGCCAGCCGCCTCGACAGGGGGTCAGCGGATACGCAGTATTTT. Translation: CASRLDRGSADTQYF.

The chain has TRBV7-2 and TRBJ1-4, with D maybe TRBD1 (6 bases). Germline assignment: CDR1 SGHTA and CDR2 FQGNSA. The CDR3 totals 14 residues. Deletions cut 5 bases from V and 8 bases from J, with 15 bases between. CDR3 sequence reads: CASSKTGAQEKLFF. The CDR3 DNA reads TGTGCCAGCAGCAAGACAGGAGCCCAGGAAAAACTGTTTTTT.

The V call is TRBV4-3, the J call TRBJ1-4; D is unresolved. The CDR3 totals 16 residues. Germline values: CDR1 LGHNA, CDR2 YSLEER. V lost 0 bases and J lost 13, with 21 bases in between. This CDR3 is CASSQERWRPTAGLFF. DNA for the CDR3: TGCGCCAGCAGCCAAGAAAGGTGGCGGCCTACGGCGGGACTGTTTTTT.

Turning to this clone: This sample also contains other DNA sequences that code for the same CDR3. The V call is TRBV28, the J call TRBJ1-5; 10 bases map to TRBD1. In germline, CDR1 is MDHEN, CDR2 SYDVKM. The V and J ends lost 1 base and 2 bases, in that order; junction bases with no gene match: 2. CDR3 length equals 16 residues. The CDR3 sequence: CASSLLGTGGNQPQHF. CDR3 in DNA: TGTGCCAGCAGTTTATTGGGGACAGGGGGCAATCAGCCCCAGCATTTT.

The rearrangement links TRBV14 to TRBJ2-7; TRBD1 is a possible D gene (6 bases). The germline CDR1 and CDR2 sequences are SGHDN and FVKESK. This CDR3 has 14 amino acids. V was pared by 1 base and J by 3 bases, with 10 bases between. The CDR3 nucleotides are TGTGCCAGCAGCCAAGCAGGGGCAAACTACGAGCAGTACTTC. Protein: CASSQAGANYEQYF.

This clone was detected a few times. This rearrangement joins TRBV14 to TRBJ1-6, with 9 bases identical to TRBD1. This CDR3 is 16 amino acids long. Trimming cost V 4 bases and J 8 bases; bases outside gene matches: 9. Germline values: CDR1 SGHDN, CDR2 FVKESK. Here the CDR3 reads CASSREIGQGYSPLHF. CDR3 nucleotides: TGTGCCAGCAGCCGAGAAATAGGACAGGGGTATTCACCCCTCCACTTT.

The chain joins TRBV5-1 to TRBJ1-2; D uncertain. The ends were cut back, 0 bases at V and 2 bases at J, with 11 bases in the middle. The germline CDR1 and CDR2 sequences are SGHRS and YFSETQ. The CDR3 is 15 amino acids. CDR3 loop: CASSLDGRANYGYTF. The CDR3 region has the DNA TGCGCCAGCAGCTTGGACGGCAGAGCGAACTATGGCTACACCTTC.

This clone was seen more than once but under ten times. The rearrangement joins TRBV19 to TRBJ1-1; D may be TRBD1 (5 bases). The germline V gene has CDR1 LNHDA and CDR2 SQIVND (reference sequence). V was pared by 8 bases and J by 3 bases, with 13 bases between. The CDR3 is 13 residues long. The CDR3 region is CASARDSYTEAFF. For the CDR3, the DNA is TGTGCCAGTGCTCGGGACTCATACACTGAAGCTTTCTTT.

This chain links TRBV7-9 with TRBJ1-2; D possibly corresponds to TRBD1 (5 bases). Germline V gene data show CDR1 as SEHNR and CDR2 as FQNEAQ (reference sequence). The CDR3 contains 15 residues. V gave up 5 bases and J gave up 6 bases, with 19 bases separating them. The CDR3 DNA sequence: TGTGCCAGCAGCCGCTTCGGGGGGGACGTACATGGCTACACCTTC. It codes for CASSRFGGDVHGYTF.

The chain employs TRBV5-1 and TRBJ1-5; D possibly corresponds to TRBD1 (6 bases). CDR1 is SGHRS and CDR2 is YFSETQ in the germline V gene. There are 16 residues in the CDR3. V lost 4 bases and J 5 bases, leaving 19 bases between the germline ends. For the CDR3, the DNA is TGCGCCAGCAGCCCACAGGGCGGCAGGGGTGATCAGCCCCAGCATTTT. Protein: CASSPQGGRGDQPQHF. Combining the CDR3 with reference TRBV5-1 and TRBJ1-5 gives the whole variable domain KAGVTQTPRYLIKTRGQQVTLSCSPISGHRSVSWYQQTPGQGLQFLFEYFSETQRNKGNFPGRFSGRQFSNSRSEMNVSTLELGDSALYLCASSPQGGRGDQPQHFGDGTRLSIL.

This chain connects TRBV7-9 to TRBJ1-2; no reliable D call. Trimming shortened V by 1 base and J by 4 bases, and 13 bases separated the two germline ends. CDR1 and CDR2 from the germline V gene are SEHNR and FQNEAQ (reference sequence). The CDR3 contains 15 residues. In nucleotides, the CDR3 is TGTGCCAGCAGCTTAGTCCAGGTGATACGCTATGGCTACACCTTC. Translated, it gives CASSLVQVIRYGYTF. Variable domain in full (rest from reference TRBV7-9 and TRBJ1-2): DTGVSQNPRHKITKRGQNVTFRCDPISEHNRLYWYRQTLGQGPEFLTYFQNEAQLEKSRLLSDRFSAERPKGSFSTLEIQRTEQGDSAMYLCASSLVQVIRYGYTFGSGTRLTVV.

This rearrangement joins TRBV27 to TRBJ2-2; 9 positions match TRBD1. With 6 bases clipped from V and 1 base from J, the junction kept 3 bases outside the gene matches. This CDR3 has 15 residues. The germline V gene has CDR1 MNHEY and CDR2 SMNVEV (reference sequence). The CDR3 sequence: CASRLGQGNTGELFF. CDR3 coding DNA: TGTGCCAGCAGGTTGGGACAGGGGAACACCGGGGAGCTGTTTTTT.

The rearrangement joins TRBV11-2 to TRBJ1-1, with TRBD1 identical over 8 bases. Per germline, CDR1 SGHAT and CDR2 FQNNGV. V dropped 5 bases and J dropped 5; count of bases not matched to a gene: 10. CDR3 length equals 15 residues. The CDR3 sequence is CASSPGTGGLTEAFF. The CDR3 DNA sequence: TGTGCCAGCAGCCCGGGGACAGGCGGGCTAACTGAAGCTTTCTTT. Variable domain in full (rest from reference TRBV11-2 and TRBJ1-1): EAGVAQSPRYKIIEKRQSVAFWCNPISGHATLYWYQQILGQGPKLLIQFQNNGVVDDSQLPKDRFSAERLKGVDSTLKIQPAKLEDSAVYLCASSPGTGGLTEAFFGQGTRLTVV.

The genes are TRBV30 and TRBJ1-1; D remains ambiguous. The CDR3 covers 13 residues. V was trimmed by 3 bases and J by 3 bases, leaving 11 bases between them. CDR1 and CDR2 (germline): GTSNPN, SVGIG (reference sequence). The CDR3 DNA reads TGTGCCTGGAGCAGAGACGGGGACACTGAAGCTTTCTTT. This sequence encodes CAWSRDGDTEAFF.